The rows below give T cell receptor beta chains drawn from one sample of a study of control samples from healthy donors and cancer patients. This table comes from immunoSEQ multiplex PCR, and its TCRdb copy is limited to in-frame clones, with some not included. The sample lists 75,000 to 100,000 clones; roughly 86% were seen once. Specimen: blood. These TCRs come from a man in his fifties or sixties in good health. CDR3s include the opening cysteine and the closing phenylalanine or tryptophan. D genes are given only for firm matches. Clone size is not always given. Where it is, it says once, few, many or a class for expanded clones.

TRBV6-6	TRBD1	NA	TRBJ1-2	TGTGCCAGCAGTTACGACAGGGAAGGGATTTACTATGGCTACACCTTC	CASSYDREGIYYGYTF
TRBV19	TRBD2	NA	TRBJ2-2	TGTGCCAGTAACGCTAGCGGGAGAAGGACCGGGGAGCTGTTTTTT	CASNASGRRTGELFF
TRBV5-4	TRBD2	few	TRBJ2-1	TGTGCCAGCAGTCCAGCGGGGGTGTACAATGAGCAGTTCTTC	CASSPAGVYNEQFF
TRBV29-1	NA	NA	TRBJ2-7	TGCAGCGTCCGGAAGGCCGACGAGCAGTACTTC	CSVRKADEQYF
TRBV12-3/TRBV12-4	NA	NA	TRBJ1-6	TGTGCCAGCAGTTTGACAGAAAATTCACCCCTCCACTTT	CASSLTENSPLHF
TRBV5-1	TRBD1	once	TRBJ1-2	TGCGCCAGCAGCGATCCCGGGACAGGAGACTATGGCTACACCTTC	CASSDPGTGDYGYTF
TRBV6-5	NA	NA	TRBJ1-1	TGTGCCAGCAGTTCCCGGGGGGGGCAGGGCACTGAAGCTTTCTTT	CASSSRGGQGTEAFF
TRBV11-2	TRBD2	NA	TRBJ2-1	TGTGCCAGCAGCTTAGACCCCCTCCTAGCGGGGGGTCCCATGAATGAGCAGTTCTTC	CASSLDPLLAGGPMNEQFF
TRBV25-1	TRBD1	NA	TRBJ2-7	TGTGCCAGCAGTGACCTTGGACAGGGCTCCTACGAGCAGTACTTC	CASSDLGQGSYEQYF
TRBV7-9	TRBD2	NA	TRBJ2-1	TGTGCCAGCAGTTCCGGGACTAGCGGGTCCTACAATGAGCAGTTCTTC	CASSSGTSGSYNEQFF
TRBV7-9	NA	once	TRBJ2-7	TGTGCCAGCAGCTTCTTGCAGGGGTACGAGCAGTACTTC	CASSFLQGYEQYF
TRBV2	TRBD1	NA	TRBJ1-2	TGTGCCAGCACGGGACAGGGGATTGGTGGCTACACCTTC	CASTGQGIGGYTF
TRBV6-2/TRBV6-3	NA	NA	TRBJ2-3	TGTGCCAGCAGTACTTATTACTACGATGGGGAGACAGATACGCAGTATTTT	CASSTYYYDGETDTQYF
TRBV12-3/TRBV12-4	NA	NA	TRBJ1-5	TGTGCCAGCAGTTTAGGGGGTGGGCAGCCCCAGCATTTT	CASSLGGGQPQHF
TRBV2	TRBD1	few	TRBJ2-7	TGTGCCAGCAGTGAACTGGACAGGGACAACTCCTACGAGCAGTACTTC	CASSELDRDNSYEQYF
TRBV3-1/TRBV3-2	TRBD2	NA	TRBJ2-5	TGTGCCAGCAGCCAAGGAGCGGGGGGGAGTGGGGAGACCCAGTACTTC	CASSQGAGGSGETQYF
TRBV14	TRBD1	once	TRBJ1-6	TGTGCCAGCAGCCTCAGGACAGGGTTTTTACCCCTCCACTTT	CASSLRTGFLPLHF
TRBV21-1	NA	NA	TRBJ2-3	TGTGCCAGCAGCCTATTAGACAGGGGGTGCGCAGATACGCAGTATTTT	CASSLLDRGCADTQYF
TRBV5-1	NA	few	TRBJ2-3	TGCGCCAGCAGCTTGGACGCAGATACGCAGTATTTT	CASSLDADTQYF
TRBV15	TRBD2	NA	TRBJ2-1	TGTGCCACCAGCAGTACCCCCCAGCGGGGGGGCGGTGAGCAGTTCTTC	CATSSTPQRGGGEQFF
TRBV30	TRBD1	NA	TRBJ2-3	TGTGCCTGGAGTAAAGCCTTAACAGGGGGGAGAACAGATACGCAGTATTTT	CAWSKALTGGRTDTQYF
TRBV5-6	NA	NA	TRBJ2-5	TGTGCCAGCAGCTTGGTGGCCGAAGAAGAGACCCAGTACTTC	CASSLVAEEETQYF
TRBV19	NA	NA	TRBJ1-6	TGTGCCAGTAGTATTGCTGGACAGTATAATTCACCCCTCCACTTT	CASSIAGQYNSPLHF
TRBV7-9	NA	NA	TRBJ2-7	TGTGCCAGCAGCTTTCTGGGTCTCCTAGGAGAGCAGTACTTC	CASSFLGLLGEQYF
TRBV7-9	NA	NA	TRBJ2-1	TGTGCCAGCAGCTTAGCGTCGGGGATTTGGTACAATGAGCAGTTCTTC	CASSLASGIWYNEQFF
TRBV12-3/TRBV12-4	NA	NA	TRBJ1-5	TGTGCCAGCAGTCCACAGGACAATCAGCCCCAGCATTTT	CASSPQDNQPQHF
TRBV6-5	NA	NA	TRBJ1-4	TGTGCCAGCAGTTACTCGGTAGGGAGGGGTGAAAAACTGTTTTTT	CASSYSVGRGEKLFF
TRBV19	TRBD1	NA	TRBJ1-4	TGTGCCAGTAGTATCCCGGGACAGAATCTTGCAACTAATGAAAAACTGTTTTTT	CASSIPGQNLATNEKLFF
TRBV2	NA	NA	TRBJ1-5	TGTGCCAGCAGGCCGGACAGAGATCAGCCCCAGCATTTT	CASRPDRDQPQHF
TRBV4-1	NA	NA	TRBJ1-5	TGCGCCAGCAGTCAACAGGAGGATCAGCCCCAGCATTTT	CASSQQEDQPQHF
TRBV18	NA	NA	TRBJ2-6	TGTGCCAGCTCACAGGGGTCGACTGGGGCCAACGTCCTGACTTTC	CASSQGSTGANVLTF
TRBV11-2	NA	NA	TRBJ2-3	TGTGCCAGCAGCTTCAAACGGGACACCCGGAGGGCAGATACGCAGTATTTT	CASSFKRDTRRADTQYF
TRBV11-2	NA	NA	TRBJ2-2	TGTGCCAGCAGCTTAGATGTTCAGTTCACCGGGGAGCTGTTTTTT	CASSLDVQFTGELFF
TRBV18	NA	NA	TRBJ1-2	TGTGCCAGCTCACCCGAGAGCGGGGCTTCCACCTTC	CASSPESGASTF
TRBV4-2	TRBD2	once	TRBJ2-5	TGTGCCAGCAGCCTTCTTAGCGGGGGACTATACTTC	CASSLLSGGLYF
TRBV18	NA	NA	TRBJ2-7	TGTGCCAGCTCACGGGGCCAGGGACGATACGAGCAGTACTTC	CASSRGQGRYEQYF
TRBV4-1	NA	NA	TRBJ1-6	TGCGCCAGCAGCCAAGGGTTTTTTTATAATTCACCCCTCCACTTT	CASSQGFFYNSPLHF
TRBV19	NA	NA	TRBJ1-4	TGTGCCAGTAGTTCCCGGGACACTGAAAAACTGTTTTTT	CASSSRDTEKLFF
TRBV5-4	NA	once	TRBJ2-5	TGTGCCAGCAGCAATGGAGGACGGAAAGAGACCCAGTACTTC	CASSNGGRKETQYF
TRBV2	TRBD2	NA	TRBJ2-3	TGTGCCAGCTTAGAGCCAACTAGCGGGGGGCGGAAAGATACGCAGTATTTT	CASLEPTSGGRKDTQYF
TRBV18	NA	NA	TRBJ2-7	TGTGCCAGCTCACCGGACACCCAAATCGATCAGTACTTC	CASSPDTQIDQYF
TRBV10-2	NA	once	TRBJ2-5	TGCGCCAGCAGTGATGTTGGGGGCCTGGGGGAGACCCAGTACTTC	CASSDVGGLGETQYF
TRBV5-4	TRBD2	NA	TRBJ2-5	TGTGCCAGCAGCCCAACCCCCGGGACTAGCGGGGGGGCCGGGGAGACCCAGTACTTC	CASSPTPGTSGGAGETQYF
TRBV3-1/TRBV3-2	NA	NA	TRBJ2-5	TGTGCCAGCAGCCGGCGACCGGAGGAGACCCAGTACTTC	CASSRRPEETQYF
TRBV19	NA	NA	TRBJ1-1	TGTGCCAGTAGTACTAGACAGCCCGAAGCTTTCTTT	CASSTRQPEAFF
TRBV9	NA	NA	TRBJ1-1	TGTGCCAGCAGCGTAGTTAGGGATGACACTGAAGCTTTCTTT	CASSVVRDDTEAFF
TRBV6-5	NA	NA	TRBJ2-3	TGTGCCAGCAGTTTTACCCGGACAGACATCACAGATACGCAGTATTTT	CASSFTRTDITDTQYF
TRBV6-5	NA	NA	TRBJ2-5	TGTGCCAGCTTTTCCGGGACAGAGACCCAGTACTTC	CASFSGTETQYF
TRBV19	NA	NA	TRBJ2-6	TGTGCCAGTAGTATCGGGGTGCGGGTTGGGGCCAACGTCCTGACTTTC	CASSIGVRVGANVLTF
TRBV3-1/TRBV3-2	NA	NA	TRBJ2-5	TGTGCCAGCAGCCAAGAGATGCAAATTGGAGGGAAAGAGACCCAGTACTTC	CASSQEMQIGGKETQYF
TRBV12-3/TRBV12-4	NA	NA	TRBJ1-2	TGTGCCAGCAGCTGGGGATCCTATGGCTACACCTTC	CASSWGSYGYTF
TRBV6-2/TRBV6-3	NA	NA	TRBJ2-4	TGTGCCAGCAGTTTTTCAGCCGGGTTAGCCAAAAACATTCAGTACTTC	CASSFSAGLAKNIQYF
TRBV12-3/TRBV12-4	NA	NA	TRBJ2-7	TGTGCCAGCAGTGGTGACGGGCCCTACGAGCAGTACTTC	CASSGDGPYEQYF